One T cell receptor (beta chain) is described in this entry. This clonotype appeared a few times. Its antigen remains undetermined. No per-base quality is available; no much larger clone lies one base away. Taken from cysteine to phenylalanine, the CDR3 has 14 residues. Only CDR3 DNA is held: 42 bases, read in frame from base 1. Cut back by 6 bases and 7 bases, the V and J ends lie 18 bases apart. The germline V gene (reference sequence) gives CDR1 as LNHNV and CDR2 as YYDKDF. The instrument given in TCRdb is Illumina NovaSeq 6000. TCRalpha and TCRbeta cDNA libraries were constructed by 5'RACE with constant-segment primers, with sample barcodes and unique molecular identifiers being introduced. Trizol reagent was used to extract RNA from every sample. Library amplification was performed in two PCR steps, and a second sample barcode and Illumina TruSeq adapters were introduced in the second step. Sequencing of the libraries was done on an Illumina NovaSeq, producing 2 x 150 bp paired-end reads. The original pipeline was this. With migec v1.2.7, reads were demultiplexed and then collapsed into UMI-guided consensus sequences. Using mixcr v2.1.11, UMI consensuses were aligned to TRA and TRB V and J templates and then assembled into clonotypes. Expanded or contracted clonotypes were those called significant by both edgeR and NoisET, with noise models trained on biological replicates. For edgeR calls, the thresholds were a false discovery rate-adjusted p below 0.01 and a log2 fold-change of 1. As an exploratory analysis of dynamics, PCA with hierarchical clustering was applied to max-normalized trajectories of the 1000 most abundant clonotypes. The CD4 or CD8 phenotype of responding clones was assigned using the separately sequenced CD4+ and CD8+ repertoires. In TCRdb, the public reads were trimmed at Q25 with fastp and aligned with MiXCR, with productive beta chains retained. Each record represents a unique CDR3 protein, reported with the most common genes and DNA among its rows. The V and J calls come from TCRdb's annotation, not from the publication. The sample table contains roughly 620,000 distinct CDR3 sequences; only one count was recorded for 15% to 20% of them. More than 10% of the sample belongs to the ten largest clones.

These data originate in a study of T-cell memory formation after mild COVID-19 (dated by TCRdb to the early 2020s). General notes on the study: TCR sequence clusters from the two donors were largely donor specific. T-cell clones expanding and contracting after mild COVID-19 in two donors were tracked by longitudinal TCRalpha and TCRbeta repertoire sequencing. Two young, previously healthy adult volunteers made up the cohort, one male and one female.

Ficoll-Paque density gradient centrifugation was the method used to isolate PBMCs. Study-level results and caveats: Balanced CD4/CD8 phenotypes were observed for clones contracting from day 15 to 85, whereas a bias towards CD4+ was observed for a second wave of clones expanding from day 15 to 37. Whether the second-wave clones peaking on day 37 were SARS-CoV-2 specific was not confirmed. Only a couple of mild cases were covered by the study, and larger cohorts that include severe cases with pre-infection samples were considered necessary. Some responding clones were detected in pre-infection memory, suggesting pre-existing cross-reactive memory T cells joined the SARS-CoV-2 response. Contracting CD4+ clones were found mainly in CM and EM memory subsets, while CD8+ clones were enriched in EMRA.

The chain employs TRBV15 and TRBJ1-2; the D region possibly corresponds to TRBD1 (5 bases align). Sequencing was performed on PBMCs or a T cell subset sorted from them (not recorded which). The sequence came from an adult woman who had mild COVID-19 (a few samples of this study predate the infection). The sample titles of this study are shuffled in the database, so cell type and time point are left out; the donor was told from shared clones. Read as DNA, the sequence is TGTGCCACCAGTACACAGGCCCTAAAGGCTGGCTACACCTTC. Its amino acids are CATSTQALKAGYTF.